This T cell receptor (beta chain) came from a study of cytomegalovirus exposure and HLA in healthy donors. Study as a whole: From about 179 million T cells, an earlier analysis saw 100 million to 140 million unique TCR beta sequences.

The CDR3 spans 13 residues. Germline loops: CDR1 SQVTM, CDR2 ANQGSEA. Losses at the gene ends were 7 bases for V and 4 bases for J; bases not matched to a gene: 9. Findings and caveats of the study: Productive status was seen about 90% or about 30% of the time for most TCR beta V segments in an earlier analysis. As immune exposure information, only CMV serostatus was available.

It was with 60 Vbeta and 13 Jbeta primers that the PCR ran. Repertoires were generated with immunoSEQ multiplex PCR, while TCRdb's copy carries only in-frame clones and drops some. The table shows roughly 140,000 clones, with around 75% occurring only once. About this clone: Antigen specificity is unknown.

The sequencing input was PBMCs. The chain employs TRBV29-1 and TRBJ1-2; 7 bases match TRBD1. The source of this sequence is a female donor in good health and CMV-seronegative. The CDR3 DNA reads TGCAGCGAGACCCGACAGGGCCTCTATGGCTACACCTTC. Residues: CSETRQGLYGYTF.